Following are 3 T cell receptor beta chains from one sample sequenced in a study of shared clonotypes between healthy human individuals. TCRdb's table, derived via immunoSEQ multiplex PCR, lists solely in-frame clones and lacks some. The table records some 2 million clones, roughly 94% of them present only once. The sample consisted of naive CD4+ T cells sorted from blood. Subset given: CD45RA+ positively selected. The source of these receptors is a man younger than 30 in good health.

The chain employs TRBV30 and TRBJ2-5, with D perhaps matching TRBD2 (5 bases). CDR3 length equals 13 residues. Deletions cut 4 bases from V and 5 bases from J, with 14 bases between. Germline lookup yields CDR1 GTSNPN and CDR2 SVGIG (reference sequence). The CDR3 spells CAWTRGYRETQYF. The DNA of the CDR3 is TGTGCCTGGACCCGGGGTTACCGGGAGACCCAGTACTTC.

The chain links TRBV7-8 to TRBJ2-7; 12 positions match TRBD1. The J segment lost 4 bases and the V segment lost 1 base, leaving 11 bases of the junction unmatched. The germline CDR1 and CDR2 sequences are SGHVS and FQNEAQ. This CDR3 has 18 residues. The CDR3 spells CASSLEVPGQGAGYEQYF. CDR3 bases: TGTGCCAGCAGCTTAGAAGTCCCGGGACAGGGGGCTGGGTACGAGCAGTACTTC.

The chain joins TRBV6-5 to TRBJ2-5; D is possibly TRBD1 (5 bases). CDR1 MNHEY and CDR2 SVGAGI come from the germline V gene. This CDR3 is 13 amino acids long. Trimming pared 5 bases from V and 1 base from J, leaving 8 bases between. The CDR3 DNA sequence: TGTGCCAGCAGTCGACAGTTCCAAGAGACCCAGTACTTC. Translated: CASSRQFQETQYF.